Presented here are 21 T cell receptor beta chains from one specimen sequenced in a study of CD8 T cells in Susac syndrome. Reverse transcription of about 0.5 to 1 ug RNA used random hexamers. One entry per CDR3 protein results from TCRdb running MiXCR on the immunoSEQ multiplex PCR reads. The sample yields 140,000 or so distinct CDR3 sequences, roughly 94% seen once. Source material: CD4+ T cells from PBMCs. These receptors were taken from a human donor in good health.

V and J are TRBV20-1 and TRBJ2-7; 9 nucleotides match TRBD2. This CDR3 has 13 residues. CDR1 and CDR2 from the germline V gene are DFQATT and SNEGSKA (reference sequence). V was clipped by 5 bases and J by 3 bases; unmatched bases: 5. The DNA for the CDR3 is TGCAGTGCTTTTAGCGGGAGCGGCTACGAGCAGTACTTC. Protein: CSAFSGSGYEQYF.

This clonotype was picked up one time. This chain uses TRBV12-3 or TRBV12-4 with TRBJ1-1, with D possibly being TRBD1 (5 bases). This CDR3 has 14 amino acids. Trimming shortened V by 3 bases and J by 7 bases, and 15 bases separated the two germline ends. The CDR3 region is CASSLQTYRLEAFF. DNA of the CDR3: TGTGCCAGCAGTTTGCAAACGTACAGGCTTGAAGCTTTCTTT.

Only one count was recorded for this clonotype. The V call is TRBV29-1, the J call TRBJ2-2; the D is unclear. V was shortened by 0 bases and J by 4 bases, with 12 bases between the two germline ends. Germline CDR1 and CDR2: SQVTM and ANQGSEA. This CDR3 has 15 amino acids. CDR3 in amino acids: CSVEDRARGTGELFF. CDR3 DNA sequence: TGCAGCGTTGAAGATCGGGCCCGTGGCACCGGGGAGCTGTTTTTT.

The chain combines TRBV5-1 with TRBJ2-5, with 8 bases that match TRBD1. CDR1 is SGHRS and CDR2 is YFSETQ in the germline V gene. The J segment lost 5 bases and the V segment lost 4 bases, leaving 7 bases of the junction unmatched. The CDR3 length is 14 residues. The CDR3 reads CASSTDRAEETQYF. The CDR3 DNA is TGCGCCAGCAGCACGGACAGGGCTGAGGAGACCCAGTACTTC.

J is TRBJ2-1 and V is TRBV20-1; a possible D gene is TRBD1 (6 bases). The CDR3 totals 15 residues. The germline V gene has CDR1 DFQATT and CDR2 SNEGSKA (reference sequence). The V gene lost 0 bases and the J gene lost 4 bases, with 13 bases spanning the gap. The CDR3 nucleotides read TGCAGTGCTAGAGATCGGGGCAGGGGATACAATGAGCAGTTCTTC. Its translation: CSARDRGRGYNEQFF.

The chain combines TRBV27 with TRBJ2-7, with 10 nucleotides matching TRBD2. CDR1 MNHEY and CDR2 SMNVEV come from the germline V gene (reference sequence). J lost 6 bases, V lost 4 bases, and 6 bases had no gene match. This CDR3 spans 14 amino acids. The CDR3 sequence is CASSSSRTSGEQYF. Written as DNA, the CDR3 is TGTGCCAGCAGTTCCTCCCGGACTAGCGGCGAGCAGTACTTC.

The chain couples TRBV4-1 to TRBJ2-7, with 13 bases matching TRBD2. Germline loops: CDR1 MGHRA, CDR2 YSYEKL. V trimming: 8 bases; J trimming: 3 bases; junction bases outside the gene matches: 7. CDR3 length: 15 residues. For the CDR3, the DNA is TGCGCCAGCGCACGAGGACTAGCGGGAGACTACGAGCAGTACTTC. Translating gives CASARGLAGDYEQYF.

This clonotype was detected once. CDR3 loop: CSATRGGQGFGETQYF. The CDR3 DNA sequence: TGCAGTGCTACGAGAGGGGGACAGGGTTTCGGAGAGACCCAGTACTTC. The rearrangement links TRBV20-1 to TRBJ2-5; 9 bases agree with TRBD1. The CDR3 consists of 16 residues. Per the germline V gene, CDR1 is DFQATT and CDR2 is SNEGSKA (reference sequence). V lost 4 bases to trimming and J lost 4 bases; unmatched junction nucleotides: 13.

This chain uses TRBV29-1 with TRBJ2-7; TRBD2 matches 8 bases. Trimming cost V 2 bases and J 7 bases; bases outside gene matches: 7. The CDR3 runs to 13 residues. Germline CDR1 and CDR2: SQVTM and ANQGSEA. The CDR3 sequence is CSVESGLAREQYF. The CDR3 region has the DNA TGCAGCGTTGAAAGCGGACTAGCTCGTGAGCAGTACTTC.

The sample holds a few counts of this clonotype. The chain carries TRBV27 and TRBJ2-6; no clear D gene. Trimming stripped 4 bases from V and 0 bases from J, with 1 base between. This CDR3 contains 13 residues. Germline CDR1 and CDR2: MNHEY and SMNVEV (reference sequence). The CDR3 DNA is TGTGCCAGCAGTTCCTCTGGGGCCAACGTCCTGACTTTC. It yields the protein CASSSSGANVLTF.

This chain connects TRBV12-3 or TRBV12-4 to TRBJ1-2, with D uncertain. CDR3 length equals 13 residues. Trimming shortened V by 6 bases and J by 7 bases, and 15 bases separated the two germline ends. This chain's CDR3 is CASRATVGSGYTF. DNA for the CDR3: TGTGCCAGCAGAGCTACAGTGGGCAGTGGCTACACCTTC.

The V call is TRBV24-1, the J call TRBJ2-4; D not certain. Per the germline V gene, CDR1 is KGHDR and CDR2 is SFDVKD. The V end was cut by 3 bases, the J end by 0 bases, with 8 bases between. This CDR3 contains 15 residues. The CDR3 sequence: CATSDPPRAKNIQYF. Here the CDR3 DNA reads TGTGCCACCAGTGATCCCCCGAGAGCCAAAAACATTCAGTACTTC.

This sequence joins TRBV30 and TRBJ2-7; no reliable D call. The CDR3 consists of 12 residues. The V end lost 1 base, the J end lost 7 bases, and 11 bases lay between the germline ends. Germline V gene lookup returns CDR1 GTSNPN and CDR2 SVGIG (reference sequence). The CDR3, as DNA: TGTGCCTGGAGTGCACGGGTTGGGGAGCAGTACTTC. Its protein is CAWSARVGEQYF.

This chain links TRBV2 with TRBJ2-3, with 12 bases identical to TRBD2. Germline CDR1 SNHLY, CDR2 FYNNEI. The CDR3 runs to 15 residues. The J segment lost 6 bases and the V segment lost 5 bases, leaving 6 bases of the junction unmatched. DNA for the CDR3: TGTGCCAGCAGTTACGGACTAGCGGGATTCGATACGCAGTATTTT. Translation: CASSYGLAGFDTQYF.

The CDR3 DNA reads as TGTGCCAGTAGTATCGACCCTGGGGGCCCCCAGCATTTT. This sequence encodes CASSIDPGGPQHF. V is TRBV19 and J is TRBJ1-5; D is perhaps TRBD1 (6 bases). The length of the CDR3 is 13 residues. Germline V lookup: CDR1 LNHDA, CDR2 SQIVND (reference sequence). Trimming cost V 3 bases and J 10 bases, with 13 bases left between them.

This clonotype was seen just once. The gene calls are TRBV27 and TRBJ2-1; D unclear. The CDR3 totals 12 residues. Germline V gene sequence: CDR1 MNHEY, CDR2 SMNVEV (reference sequence). V was trimmed by 3 bases and J by 9 bases, leaving 9 bases between them. CDR3 sequence: CASSFSFGEQFF. The CDR3 nucleotides are TGTGCCAGCAGTTTTAGCTTCGGTGAGCAGTTCTTC.

V is TRBV19 and J is TRBJ1-1; D gene unclear. V shed 3 bases and J shed 5 bases, with 13 bases lying between them. Germline V gene sequence: CDR1 LNHDA, CDR2 SQIVND (reference sequence). This CDR3 has 14 amino acids. DNA for the CDR3: TGTGCCAGTAGTATTGGCAGGATAAGAACTGAAGCTTTCTTT. This sequence encodes CASSIGRIRTEAFF.

The chain is built from TRBV6-4 and TRBJ2-2; D call uncertain. From germline, CDR1 is MRHNA and CDR2 SNTAGT. V shed 5 bases and J shed 5 bases, with 9 bases lying between them. There are 13 residues in the CDR3. This CDR3 reads CASSSRPTGELFF. The CDR3 region has the DNA TGTGCCAGCAGTTCCCGACCGACCGGGGAGCTGTTTTTT.

The gene calls are TRBV20-1 and TRBJ1-4; D unresolved. Germline lookup yields CDR1 DFQATT and CDR2 SNEGSKA (reference sequence). Trimming cost V 0 bases and J 10 bases, with 6 bases left between them. The CDR3 totals 11 residues. The CDR3 sequence is CSARDLVKLFF. For the CDR3, the DNA is TGCAGTGCTAGAGATCTGGTAAAACTGTTTTTT.

This clonotype appeared once. The J gene is TRBJ2-5, the V gene TRBV19; D gene unclear. CDR1 is LNHDA and CDR2 is SQIVND in the germline V gene (reference sequence). The CDR3 spans 13 residues. Deletions cut 3 bases from V and 3 bases from J, with 8 bases between. Here the CDR3 DNA reads TGTGCCAGTAGTATGCGACTTAAAGAGACCCAGTACTTC. Encoded protein: CASSMRLKETQYF.

The chain combines TRBV7-9 with TRBJ2-5; TRBD1 aligns across 10 bases. This CDR3 has 16 residues. Germline values: CDR1 SEHNR, CDR2 FQNEAQ (reference sequence). With 1 base clipped from V and 2 bases from J, the junction kept 4 bases outside the gene matches. Here the CDR3 DNA reads TGTGCCAGCAGCTTAGGACAGGGGGCACGGCAAGAGACCCAGTACTTC. Its protein product is CASSLGQGARQETQYF.